This T cell receptor beta chain was captured in a study of T cell responses to AZD1222 COVID-19 vaccine. Germline CDR1 SNHLY, CDR2 FYNNEI. V was pared by 7 bases and J by 6 bases, with 7 bases of the junction left unmatched. The CDR3 consists of 14 residues. Here immunoSEQ multiplex PCR was the method, and the copy in TCRdb shows in-frame clones only, minus some. The sample holds some 97,000 clones, about nine tenths seen once. Regarding the study as a whole: White British ancestry dominated among donors, who included more females, and clonal diversity was possibly underestimated. Only five or six individuals given AZD1222 were seropositive at baseline. Among vaccine-associated CD4 TCRs, coverage spanned spike, with dominance at 160-218 and 743-854.

Concerning this clone: Its antigen is as yet unknown.

Material: peripheral blood, obtained on day 0 of AZD1222 vaccination. This receptor was identified in an adult in good health. The chain couples TRBV2 to TRBJ2-1; 9 bases agree with TRBD2. The CDR3 DNA is TGTGCCAGCACGATTAGCGGGAGATCCAATGAGCAGTTCTTC. Translated: CASTISGRSNEQFF.